The 13 T cell receptor beta chains below were found in one sample sequenced in a study of blood T cell repertoires in COVID-19 (dated by TCRdb to the early 2020s). The protocol used for the library was the immunoSEQ multiplex PCR assay. Not all clones reach the TCRdb copy of this immuneACCESS table, which keeps in-frame sequences only. Checked studies attribute under half of the gap to unresolved V genes and leave the rest unexplained. For this sample the table gives roughly 110,000 clones, of which around 83% were detected only once. The ten top clones hold about 4.3% of the sample. The sample was peripheral blood. The receptors shown here come from an older man with acute or convalescent COVID-19.

CDR3 nucleotides: TGCAGCGTCAGGGTAGGGGCTAACTATGGCTACACCTTC. It yields the protein CSVRVGANYGYTF. The chain joins TRBV29-1 to TRBJ1-2; tentatively, D is TRBD1 (5 bases). V lost 6 bases to trimming and J lost 0 bases, with 11 bases between them. This CDR3 has 13 residues. CDR1 SQVTM and CDR2 ANQGSEA come from the germline V gene.

V usage is TRBV14 and J usage is TRBJ1-4; D call uncertain. The germline V gene has CDR1 SGHDN and CDR2 FVKESK. CDR3 size: 18 residues. V was shortened by 0 bases and J by 0 bases, with 14 bases between the two germline ends. CDR3 amino acids: CASSQDEGTAPTNEKLFF. The CDR3 DNA sequence: TGTGCCAGCAGCCAAGATGAAGGAACAGCCCCAACTAATGAAAAACTGTTTTTT.

The chain links TRBV11-3 to TRBJ2-7; D is uncertain. V gave up 7 bases and J gave up 0 bases, with 19 bases separating them. Per the germline V gene, CDR1 is SGHNT and CDR2 is YENEEA. There are 16 residues in the CDR3. The CDR3: CASISSRQKNSYEQYF. The CDR3 DNA reads TGTGCCAGCATCAGTTCTAGGCAGAAGAACTCCTACGAGCAGTACTTC.

This rearrangement joins TRBV5-5 to TRBJ1-2; D is uncertain. The CDR3 contains 14 residues. V lost 0 bases and J 6 bases, leaving 12 bases between the germline ends. CDR1 and CDR2 (germline): SGHKS, YYEKEE (reference sequence). The CDR3 loop reads CASSLGPGTDGYTF. The CDR3 region has the DNA TGTGCCAGCAGCTTGGGGCCGGGAACAGATGGCTACACCTTC.

This clone appeared once. The V call is TRBV12-3 or TRBV12-4, the J call TRBJ2-7, with TRBD2 matching over 9 bases. The CDR3 has 12 amino acids. The V and J ends lost 6 bases and 10 bases, in that order; junction bases with no gene match: 7. The CDR3 here is CASSLGGGVQYF. DNA of the CDR3: TGTGCCAGCAGCTTGGGCGGGGGGGTCCAGTACTTC.

This clone was counted once. The CDR3 sequence is CASSQNRGVRVNTEAFF. CDR3 in DNA: TGTGCCAGCAGCCAAAATCGTGGCGTCAGGGTTAACACTGAAGCTTTCTTT. This chain links TRBV16 with TRBJ1-1; a weak D match, TRBD1 (5 bases). V lost 2 bases and J 2 bases, leaving 18 bases between the germline ends. This CDR3 is built from 17 residues. CDR1 is KGHSY and CDR2 is FQNENV in the germline V gene.

The chain joins TRBV3-1 (or the pseudogene TRBV3-2) to TRBJ2-2, with D unclear. The germline V and J ends were trimmed by 3 bases and 3 bases, with 23 bases remaining between them. This CDR3 is 19 amino acids long. From germline, CDR1 is LGHDT and CDR2 YNNKEL (reference sequence). CDR3 coding DNA: TGTGCCAGCAGCCACCAATCCCTATTGGGCAACTCGGACACCGGGGAGCTGTTTTTT. Amino acid sequence: CASSHQSLLGNSDTGELFF.

The chain carries TRBV7-3 and TRBJ1-6; possibly TRBD1 for D (5 bases). Trimming removed 2 bases at V and 10 bases at J, with 15 bases between. The germline V gene has CDR1 SGHTA and CDR2 FQGTGA. The CDR3 sequence is 15 residues long. This chain's CDR3 is CASSLGTAGNSPLHF. The CDR3 nucleotides are TGTGCCAGCAGCTTAGGAACTGCAGGGAACTCACCCCTCCACTTT.

The V gene is TRBV7-9, the J gene TRBJ1-1, with D possibly being TRBD1 (6 bases). CDR1 and CDR2 (germline): SEHNR, FQNEAQ (reference sequence). V was trimmed by 1 base and J by 0 bases, leaving 12 bases between them. CDR3 length: 16 amino acids. The CDR3 sequence is CASSLDGQNMNTEAFF. For the CDR3, the DNA is TGTGCCAGCAGCTTAGACGGACAGAACATGAACACTGAAGCTTTCTTT.

This clone is a singleton in its sample. The chain uses TRBV10-3 and TRBJ2-1, with 8 bases fitting TRBD1. The germline V gene has CDR1 ENHRY and CDR2 SYGVKD. This CDR3 is built from 15 residues. Trimming removed 8 bases from V and 0 bases from J; junction bases left unmatched: 6. CDR3 region: CAIGRQGSSYNEQFF. CDR3 coding DNA: TGTGCCATCGGGAGACAGGGGAGCTCCTACAATGAGCAGTTCTTC.

The chain joins TRBV2 to TRBJ1-5, with a possible D match to TRBD1 (6 bases). V shed 0 bases and J shed 9 bases, with 15 bases lying between them. The CDR3 sequence is 15 residues long. Germline CDR1 SNHLY, CDR2 FYNNEI. CDR3 bases: TGTGCCAGCAGTGAAGCTCCAGGGGATCTTCGGCCCCAGCATTTT. Its translation is CASSEAPGDLRPQHF.

V and J are TRBV9 and TRBJ2-2; a weak D match, TRBD1 (5 bases). Per germline, CDR1 SGDLS and CDR2 YYNGEE. The germline V and J ends were trimmed by 0 bases and 3 bases, with 15 bases remaining between them. The CDR3 runs 17 residues. The CDR3, as DNA: TGTGCCAGCAGCGTAGAGACAGCTCCTCGCGACACCGGGGAGCTGTTTTTT. This translates into CASSVETAPRDTGELFF.

This chain's CDR3 is CASSTRQALDNQPQHF. The CDR3 region has the DNA TGTGCCAGCTCAACCAGACAGGCCTTGGACAATCAGCCCCAGCATTTT. The chain carries TRBV18 and TRBJ1-5, with D perhaps TRBD1 (6 bases). This CDR3 is built from 16 residues. Trimming removed 5 bases at V and 3 bases at J, with 17 bases between. Germline V gene data show CDR1 as KGHSH and CDR2 as LQKENI.